The clone carrying this TCR beta chain appeared a few times. Its antigen is currently unknown. The CDR3 is 15 amino acids. Germline assignment: CDR1 MNHEY and CDR2 SVGEGT. J gave up 4 bases and V 5 bases, and 8 bases lay outside the gene matches. The data are from a study of T cell repertoires in cytomegalovirus infection. Overall study: Shared public TCR beta signatures pointed to both CMV infection and a matching HLA type. Study-wide points: Within the response measured ex vivo, HLA-C-restricted CMV-specific TCR beta clonotypes were dominant.

TCRdb itself ran the reads through MiXCR, one entry per CDR3 protein. This table holds some 940,000 distinct CDR3 sequences, around 30% found once. The gene calls are TRBV6-2 or TRBV6-3 and TRBJ1-2; 9 positions agree with TRBD1. This specimen consisted of cultured CD8+ T cells from PBMCs, obtained from culture after CMV antigen stimulation. The source is a human donor in good health (CMV status not recorded). Some clones in this sample may be carry-over from other donors' samples. CDR3: CASSRTGAGSYGYTF. The CDR3 DNA reads TGTGCCAGCAGTAGGACAGGGGCTGGGAGCTATGGCTACACCTTC.